A single T cell receptor (beta chain) is shown here with its context. The CDR3 runs to 9 residues. The V end was cut by 4 bases, the J end by 15 bases, with 7 bases between. Germline CDR1 MNHNS, CDR2 SASEGT. Sample donors were healthy Caucasian individuals that came from Russia, aged about 6 to 95. In each sample, at least 7 million PBMCs were isolated. Total RNA amounts of at least 5 micrograms were extracted per sample. This specimen comes from a study of blood T cells in healthy people across ages. With a J-beta primer mix and a sample-barcoded 5' primer, a second PCR ran roughly 6 to 11 cycles. CDR3-containing paired-end reads numbering at least 2.5 million came from each sample. TCRdb called the 5' RACE reads again in MiXCR, with one record for every CDR3 protein. The sample yields over a million distinct CDR3 sequences, 42% seen once.

This chain joins TRBV6-1 and TRBJ1-5; D call uncertain. This TCR was sampled from a woman under 30 in good health. The sample comprised blood. In DNA, the CDR3 is TGTGCCAGCAGTGCCCCCTTGCATTTT. Translating it yields CASSAPLHF.